The table lists the clone carrying this T cell receptor (beta chain) with many counts. Antigen: not known. CDR3 length: 13 residues. V dropped 9 bases and J dropped 1 base, with 13 bases sitting between them. Germline V gives CDR1 MNHEY, CDR2 SVGAGI. The entry originates in a study of Graves' ophthalmopathy and Graves' hyperthyroidism. The study's findings and limits: Most expanded thyroid clonotypes above 0.001 frequency also appeared in blood. Its predictions of ophthalmopathy progression gave the model 60% to 71% sensitivity and 72.22% specificity.

The sequenced template was RNA, covering the TCR beta CDR3 region. First-round RT-PCR relied on HTBI primers, and a second-round multiplex PCR came next. TCRdb used MiXCR to reprocess the multiplex PCR reads, holding one entry per CDR3 protein. The table has about 210,000 distinct CDR3 sequences, approximately 29% seen once. Diagnosis used clinical symptoms, serum thyroxine, TRAb, thyroid ultrasound and orbital computed tomography. Fresh peripheral blood, 10 ml, was the PBMC source. Sequencing was done on a sample of peripheral blood. This chain joins TRBV6-5 and TRBJ2-7; possible D gene TRBD2, 7 bases. The clonotype originates from a man aged 50 to 60 with Graves' ophthalmopathy. The CDR3 sequence: CASKRDTSYEQYF. The CDR3 coding sequence is TGTGCCAGTAAGCGGGACACATCCTACGAGCAGTACTTC.